This record concerns one T cell receptor (beta chain) sequence. These data originate in a study of blood T cell repertoires in COVID-19. Study information: From T cells, B-cell-depleted T cells, or PBMCs came the material, which was cDNA or gDNA.

Germline CDR1 is WSHSY and CDR2 is SAAADI. The CDR3 loop spans 13 amino acids. V lost 8 bases to trimming and J lost 4 bases, with 12 bases between them. The table came from immunoSEQ multiplex PCR; TCRdb's copy has only in-frame clones and leaves some out. The sample holds a few hundred thousand clones, 80% to 90% seen once. Participants' reported clinical history set cohort assignment. Two consecutive negative NP/OP PCR tests, clearance, or resolved symptoms defined Cohort 3 recovery. Sequenced: PBMCs or T cells enriched from blood (not recorded which). The rearrangement uses TRBV10-2 and TRBJ1-5; D is perhaps TRBD1 (5 bases). The clonotype was recovered from a man aged 30-40 years who had recovered from COVID-19. The CDR3 DNA reads as TGCGCCAGCTGGGGCAGGTCAAATCAGCCCCAGCATTTT. Translated: CASWGRSNQPQHF.